These T cell receptor beta chains were read from a single sample in a study of cytomegalovirus exposure and HLA in healthy donors. Generated by immunoSEQ multiplex PCR, the TCRdb table keeps only in-frame clones and is missing some. The sample has about 140,000 clones, 70% to 85% seen once. The sample consisted of PBMCs. These receptors originate from a man aged 40-55 years in good health and CMV-seronegative. Both conserved end residues are part of each CDR3. The D gene is left open where the match is weak. Clone size is stated in some rows and not others, as once, few, many or a class when expanded.

>TRBV7-9|NA|TRBJ1-6|NA
TGTGCCAGCAGCCCCTCCGGGGGTAATTCACCCCTCCACTTT
CASSPSGGNSPLHF
>TRBV2|TRBD1|TRBJ1-1|NA
TGTGCCAGCAGTGTAGCCCGGACAGGGAACACTGAAGCTTTCTTT
CASSVARTGNTEAFF
>TRBV5-1|NA|TRBJ1-2|once
TGCGCCAGCAGCCGCACCCAGGGGAATTATGGCTACACCTTC
CASSRTQGNYGYTF
>TRBV7-9|NA|TRBJ2-7|NA
TGTGCCAGCAGCTCAACAGAAAACTACGAGCAGTACTTC
CASSSTENYEQYF
>TRBV7-8|NA|TRBJ2-5|once
TGTGCCAGCAGCTTTCTTATTTGGGCCACCAACAAGGAGACCCAGTACTTC
CASSFLIWATNKETQYF
>TRBV7-8|NA|TRBJ2-3|NA
TGTGCCAGCAGCTTAATTGGCGGGGCCAGGCCAGATACGCAGTATTTT
CASSLIGGARPDTQYF
>TRBV29-1|NA|TRBJ2-7|few
TGCAGCGTTGAAGTTCTAGCCTCGGACGAGCAGTACTTC
CSVEVLASDEQYF
>TRBV7-9|NA|TRBJ1-6|NA
TGTGCCAGCATCGACAGAACCGCCGGTAATTCACCCCTCCACTTT
CASIDRTAGNSPLHF
>TRBV6-1|NA|TRBJ1-5|few
TGTGCCAGCGCCGGACAGAATAATCAGCCCCAGCATTTT
CASAGQNNQPQHF
>TRBV29-1|NA|TRBJ2-1|NA
TGCAGCGGTGTCGCGAGCCACGGTGAGCAGTTCTTC
CSGVASHGEQFF
>TRBV6-4|TRBD2|TRBJ2-5|NA
TGTGCCAGCAGTGATCCCACTCTGACTAGCGGGGAGGGAGAGACCCAGTACTTC
CASSDPTLTSGEGETQYF
>TRBV5-1|NA|TRBJ2-2|NA
TGCGCCAGCACCCTGACAGCGAACACCGGGGAGCTGTTTTTT
CASTLTANTGELFF
>TRBV25-1|TRBD1|TRBJ2-6|NA
TGTGCCAGCAGCCAGACAGGGTCCGGGGCCAACGGCCTGACTTTC
CASSQTGSGANGLTF
>TRBV11-1|TRBD1|TRBJ1-1|NA
TGTGCCAGCAGCTTCTCGGGACAGCTGAACACTGAAGCTTTCTTT
CASSFSGQLNTEAFF
>TRBV29-1|TRBD1|TRBJ2-5|few
TGCAGCGTTGCAGGGACAGTGTTAAACCAAGAGACCCAGTACTTC
CSVAGTVLNQETQYF
>TRBV13|NA|TRBJ2-1|NA
TGTGCCAGCAGCTTAGGAAGGGGGATCGGCAATGAGCAGTTCTTC
CASSLGRGIGNEQFF
>TRBV7-9|TRBD2|TRBJ2-3|once
TGTGCCAGCAGCACCCCAGCGGGAGGGGTCACAGATACGCAGTATTTT
CASSTPAGGVTDTQYF
>TRBV30|NA|TRBJ2-7|NA
TGTGCCTGGAGTGTACTGGGAGCCGAGAGCGAGCAGTACTTC
CAWSVLGAESEQYF
>TRBV7-9|NA|TRBJ2-3|NA
TGTGCCAGCAGTTTGGGTGACCGGGACACTCGAACAGATACGCAGTATTTT
CASSLGDRDTRTDTQYF
>TRBV6-1|TRBD2|TRBJ2-3|NA
TGTGCCAGCAGTGGGACTAGCGGGACCACAGATACGCAGTATTTT
CASSGTSGTTDTQYF
>TRBV7-9|TRBD1|TRBJ2-3|NA
TGTGCCAGCAGCCCGGGACAGAGGACAGATACGCAGTATTTT
CASSPGQRTDTQYF
>TRBV30|NA|TRBJ1-1|few
TGTGCCTGGACCGGATGGGAGATGAACACTGAAGCTTTCTTT
CAWTGWEMNTEAFF
>TRBV6-5|TRBD2|TRBJ2-3|NA
TGTGCCAGCAGTTACTCCCTACTAGCGACAGATACGCAGTATTTT
CASSYSLLATDTQYF
>TRBV7-9|NA|TRBJ2-1|NA
TGTGCCAGCAGCTTATTACTGGGGAGCTCCTACAATGAGCAGTTCTTC
CASSLLLGSSYNEQFF
>TRBV4-1|NA|TRBJ2-3|NA
TGCGCCAGCAGCCGTACTTCAGGGTCAGATACGCAGTATTTT
CASSRTSGSDTQYF
>TRBV4-1|NA|TRBJ1-2|NA
TGCGCCAGCAGCCAAATAGGCGGGGGATATGGCTACACCTTC
CASSQIGGGYGYTF
>TRBV11-2|NA|TRBJ2-2|NA
TGTGCCAGCAGCTTACGCGGGGCGAACACCGGGGAGCTGTTTTTT
CASSLRGANTGELFF
>TRBV28|TRBD2|TRBJ2-1|NA
TGTGCCAGCAGTTCCGGGGGGAAGGGGTACAATGAGCAGTTCTTC
CASSSGGKGYNEQFF
>TRBV11-2|NA|TRBJ2-7|NA
TGTGCCAGCAGCTTCCGCGTAGACAGTTTCTACGAGCAGTACTTC
CASSFRVDSFYEQYF
>TRBV4-2|TRBD2|TRBJ2-3|NA
TGTGCCAGCAGCCAAGATGGGCTAGCGGGAGGCCTGGTACTAAGCACAGATACGCAGTATTTT
CASSQDGLAGGLVLSTDTQYF
>TRBV7-9|NA|TRBJ2-2|NA
TGTGCCAGCAGCCCCTCGACAGATAACACCGGGGAGCTGTTTTTT
CASSPSTDNTGELFF
>TRBV4-1|TRBD2|TRBJ2-1|NA
TGCGCCAGCAGCCAACTCCTAGCGGGCTCCTACAATGAGCAGTTCTTC
CASSQLLAGSYNEQFF
>TRBV30|TRBD1|TRBJ2-1|NA
TGTGCCTGGCACAGGGGTTACAATGAGCAGTTCTTC
CAWHRGYNEQFF
>TRBV30|TRBD1|TRBJ1-2|NA
TGTGCCTGGAGCCTAGGGACAGGGCTCTATGGCTACACCTTC
CAWSLGTGLYGYTF
>TRBV7-2|TRBD2|TRBJ2-7|NA
TGTGCCAGCAGCGGAGCACTAGCGGGGGGTCCCTACGAGCAGTACTTC
CASSGALAGGPYEQYF
>TRBV12-5|TRBD1|TRBJ2-1|few
TGTGCTAGTGGTTCCGGACAGGCCATCGAGTTCTTC
CASGSGQAIEFF
>TRBV28|TRBD1|TRBJ1-5|NA
TGTGCCACCCAAAGAACAGGGGGGTACGGTAGTCAGCCCCAGCATTTT
CATQRTGGYGSQPQHF
>TRBV6-5|TRBD2|TRBJ2-2|NA
TGTGCCAGCTGTTCAGGGAGGGGTACCGGGGAGCTGTTTTTT
CASCSGRGTGELFF
>TRBV5-1|TRBD2|TRBJ2-2|once
TGCGCCAGCAGGGAAATTCTTGCGGGACTAGTGAACACCGGGGAGCTGTTTTTT
CASREILAGLVNTGELFF
>TRBV18|NA|TRBJ2-6|NA
TGTGCCAGCTCAGCAACCGGGCCCGAGGGAGCCGGGGCCAACGTCCTGACTTTC
CASSATGPEGAGANVLTF
>TRBV6-1|NA|TRBJ1-3|NA
TGTGCCAGCAGTGAAGGGAGGGCCTCTGGAAACACCATATATTTT
CASSEGRASGNTIYF
>TRBV6-5|NA|TRBJ2-7|NA
TGTGCCAGCAGTGACTTCAGTATCTCCTACGAGCAGTACTTC
CASSDFSISYEQYF
>TRBV25-1|NA|TRBJ1-1|NA
TGTGCCAGCAGTGAATGGGAGGGGATGAACACTGAAGCTTTCTTT
CASSEWEGMNTEAFF
>TRBV25-1|TRBD2|TRBJ2-7|few
TGTGCCAGCAGTGGTACTAGCGGGAGAGTCCGGAGCTCCTACGAGCAGTACTTC
CASSGTSGRVRSSYEQYF
>TRBV14|TRBD1|TRBJ1-2|NA
TGTGCCAGCAGCCCTCGGACAGGGGATGGCTACACCTTC
CASSPRTGDGYTF
>TRBV6-1|TRBD1|TRBJ2-7|NA
TGTGCCAGTGATGGACAGGCCTACGAGCAGTACTTC
CASDGQAYEQYF
>TRBV11-3|TRBD1|TRBJ2-5|NA
TGTGCCAGCAGCTTAGGGGACAGTAATACAGAGACCCAGTACTTC
CASSLGDSNTETQYF
>TRBV28|NA|TRBJ2-4|NA
TGTGCCAGCAGCCCTGGAGGGGAGGTCAAAAACATTCAGTACTTC
CASSPGGEVKNIQYF
>TRBV28|NA|TRBJ1-3|NA
TGTGCCAGCAGTTTAACCACAGGGAGCGTTGGAAACACCATATATTTT
CASSLTTGSVGNTIYF
>TRBV7-9|TRBD1|TRBJ2-7|NA
TGTGCCAGCAGCTGGGGACAGGGGAAAAACGAGCAGTACTTC
CASSWGQGKNEQYF